This T cell receptor (beta chain) is drawn from a study of blood T cells in healthy people across ages. In this sample, this clonotype turned up many times. Its antigen is currently unknown. Approximately 9.1 milliliters was the volume of peripheral blood drawn from each donor. It was with a sample-barcoded 5' primer and a J-beta primer mix that a second PCR of roughly 7 to 12 cycles was run. TCRdb processed the 5' RACE reads anew with MiXCR; each CDR3 protein has one entry. The sample carries fewer than 1,000,000 distinct CDR3 sequences, around 45% recorded once. The CDR3 loop spans 14 amino acids. Germline lookup yields CDR1 SGHTA and CDR2 FQGNSA. Trimming cost V 2 bases and J 2 bases, with 10 bases left between them. Findings and caveats of the study: When set beside aged donors, long-lived donors presented more naive CD4+ cells and higher diversity.

This sequence was found in a man aged 60-69 years in good health. The sequenced sample consisted of blood. The chain is built from TRBV7-2 and TRBJ2-7, with a possible D match to TRBD2 (6 bases). The CDR3 here is CASSLNTGAYEQYF. In DNA form, the CDR3 reads TGTGCCAGCAGCTTAAATACGGGGGCCTACGAGCAGTACTTC.